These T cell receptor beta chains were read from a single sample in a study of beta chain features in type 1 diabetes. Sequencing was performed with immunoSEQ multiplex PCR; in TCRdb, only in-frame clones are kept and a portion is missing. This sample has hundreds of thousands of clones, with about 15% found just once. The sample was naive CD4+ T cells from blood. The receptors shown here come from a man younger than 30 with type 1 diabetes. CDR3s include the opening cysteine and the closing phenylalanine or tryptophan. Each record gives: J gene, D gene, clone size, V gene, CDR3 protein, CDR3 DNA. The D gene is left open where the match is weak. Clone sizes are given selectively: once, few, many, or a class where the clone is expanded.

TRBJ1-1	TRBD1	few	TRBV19	CASSFGQGAVKAFF	TGTGCCAGTAGTTTCGGACAGGGGGCGGTGAAAGCTTTCTTT
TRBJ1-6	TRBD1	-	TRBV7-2	CASSAPGTGENSPLHF	TGTGCCAGCAGCGCACCCGGGACAGGGGAAAATTCACCCCTCCACTTT
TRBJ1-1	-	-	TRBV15	CATSRARQGEAFF	TGTGCCACCAGCAGAGCTCGTCAGGGGGAAGCTTTCTTT
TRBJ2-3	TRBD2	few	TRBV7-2	CASSLKGSGGPRNTQYF	TGTGCCAGCAGCTTAAAGGGGTCGGGGGGGCCTCGAAATACGCAGTATTTT
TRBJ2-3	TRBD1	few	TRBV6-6	CASSYQGQGGTDTQYF	TGTGCCAGCAGTTACCAGGGACAGGGTGGCACAGATACGCAGTATTTT
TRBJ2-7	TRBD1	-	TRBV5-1	CASSLGTGAYYEQYF	TGCGCCAGCAGCTTGGGGACAGGGGCTTATTACGAGCAGTACTTC
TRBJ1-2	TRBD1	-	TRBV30	CAWSGGTGLRYGYTF	TGTGCCTGGAGTGGGGGGACAGGGCTGCGATATGGCTACACCTTC
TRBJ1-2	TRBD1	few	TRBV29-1	CSGRDRESRYTF	TGCAGCGGACGGGACAGGGAGTCTCGCTACACCTTC
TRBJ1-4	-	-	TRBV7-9	CASSPGLITTNEKLFF	TGTGCCAGCAGCCCCGGTTTGATCACAACTAATGAAAAACTGTTTTTT
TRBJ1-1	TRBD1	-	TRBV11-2	CASRPLRQGMNTEAFF	TGTGCCAGCAGACCCCTTAGACAGGGGATGAACACTGAAGCTTTCTTT
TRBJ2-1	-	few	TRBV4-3	CASSQVGAGNNEQFF	TGCGCCAGCAGCCAAGTTGGTGCGGGGAACAATGAGCAGTTCTTC
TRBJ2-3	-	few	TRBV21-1	CASTTIAGSTDTQYF	TGTGCCAGCACCACCATAGCGGGGAGCACAGATACGCAGTATTTT
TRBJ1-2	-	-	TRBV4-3	CASSQVRGPEDGYTF	TGCGCCAGCAGCCAAGTCCGGGGTCCAGAGGATGGCTACACCTTC
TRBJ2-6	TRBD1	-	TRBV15	CATSRGDRAGGANVLTF	TGTGCCACCAGCAGAGGGGACAGGGCTGGTGGGGCCAACGTCCTGACTTTC
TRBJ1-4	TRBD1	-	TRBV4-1	CASSQIPGQGGVEKLFF	TGCGCCAGCAGCCAAATACCCGGACAGGGTGGTGTTGAAAAACTGTTTTTT
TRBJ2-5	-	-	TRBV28	CASSPWGGGEETQYF	TGTGCCAGCAGCCCTTGGGGAGGGGGGGAGGAGACCCAGTACTTC
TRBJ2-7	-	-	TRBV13	CASSLTGTYEQYF	TGTGCCAGCAGCTTGACGGGAACCTACGAGCAGTACTTC
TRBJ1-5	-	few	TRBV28	CASSTRVQNQPQHF	TGTGCCAGCAGTACCCGGGTCCAGAATCAGCCCCAGCATTTT
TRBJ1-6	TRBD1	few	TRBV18	CASSTQGGNSPLHF	TGTGCCAGCTCAACTCAAGGGGGCAATTCACCCCTCCACTTT
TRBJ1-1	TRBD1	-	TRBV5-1	CASSYAGTGGGTEAFF	TGCGCCAGCAGCTACGCCGGGACAGGGGGCGGCACTGAAGCTTTCTTT
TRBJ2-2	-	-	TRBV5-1	CASSMARGGDTGELFF	TGCGCCAGCAGCATGGCACGAGGGGGTGACACCGGGGAGCTGTTTTTT
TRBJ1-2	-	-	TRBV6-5	CASSHGFGYTF	TGTGCCAGCAGCCACGGGTTTGGCTACACCTTC
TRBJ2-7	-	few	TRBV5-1	CASSPRRQATSYEQYF	TGCGCCAGCAGCCCACGACGACAGGCCACCTCCTACGAGCAGTACTTC
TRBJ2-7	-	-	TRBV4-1	CASSRGTVTSSYEQYF	TGCGCCAGCAGCCGCGGGACTGTCACGAGCTCCTACGAGCAGTACTTC
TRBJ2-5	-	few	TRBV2	CASMAGRQETQYF	TGTGCCAGCATGGCGGGCCGCCAAGAGACCCAGTACTTC
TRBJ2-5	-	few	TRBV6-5	CASGAGMKTQYF	TGTGCCAGCGGGGCAGGGATGAAGACCCAGTACTTC
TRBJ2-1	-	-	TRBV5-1	CASSLGGASNEQFF	TGCGCCAGCAGCTTGGGAGGAGCCTCCAATGAGCAGTTCTTC
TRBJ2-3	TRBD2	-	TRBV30	CAWSPGTSGADTQYF	TGTGCCTGGAGTCCCGGGACTAGCGGGGCAGATACGCAGTATTTT
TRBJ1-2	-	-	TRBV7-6	CASSFKGRGRFNGYTF	TGTGCCAGCAGCTTTAAAGGCAGGGGAAGGTTTAATGGCTACACCTTC
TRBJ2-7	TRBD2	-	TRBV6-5	CASSYSWGGAYEQYF	TGTGCCAGCAGTTACTCGTGGGGGGGAGCCTACGAGCAGTACTTC
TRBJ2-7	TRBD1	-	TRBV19	CASSPGTASYEQYF	TGTGCCAGTAGCCCCGGGACAGCCTCCTACGAGCAGTACTTC
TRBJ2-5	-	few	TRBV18	CASSTGIVKETQYF	TGTGCCAGCTCAACGGGAATCGTAAAAGAGACCCAGTACTTC
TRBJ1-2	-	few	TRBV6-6	CASRAGGRGVGYTF	TGTGCCAGCAGGGCCGGGGGGAGAGGGGTTGGCTACACCTTC
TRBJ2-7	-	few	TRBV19	CASSLRQSYEQYF	TGTGCCAGTAGTCTACGACAGAGCTACGAGCAGTACTTC
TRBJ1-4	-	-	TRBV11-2	CASSWTVNEKLFF	TGTGCCAGCAGCTGGACAGTTAATGAAAAACTGTTTTTT
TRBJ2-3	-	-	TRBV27	CASSFKVGDTQYF	TGTGCCAGCAGTTTTAAGGTCGGGGATACGCAGTATTTT
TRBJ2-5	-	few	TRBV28	CASTLGGRETQYF	TGTGCCAGCACCCTAGGGGGTAGAGAGACCCAGTACTTC
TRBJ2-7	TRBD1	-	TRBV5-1	CASSYGTALSSYEQYF	TGCGCCAGCAGCTACGGGACAGCCTTGAGCTCCTACGAGCAGTACTTC
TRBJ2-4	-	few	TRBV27	CASSLQGPKNIQYF	TGTGCCAGCAGTTTACAGGGGCCCAAAAACATTCAGTACTTC
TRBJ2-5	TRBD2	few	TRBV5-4	CASSPGGIAGVETQYF	TGTGCCAGCAGTCCCGGTGGTATAGCGGGGGTGGAGACCCAGTACTTC
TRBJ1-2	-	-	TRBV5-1	CASSFGGAGYTF	TGCGCCAGCAGCTTCGGGGGAGCTGGCTACACCTTC
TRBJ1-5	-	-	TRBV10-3	CAISDRGNQPQHF	TGTGCCATCAGTGACAGGGGCAATCAGCCCCAGCATTTT
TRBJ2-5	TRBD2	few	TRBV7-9	CATGPKAGNAAQYF	TGTGCGACGGGGCCCAAAGCGGGGAACGCGGCCCAGTACTTC
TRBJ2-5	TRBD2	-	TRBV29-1	CSVEVGNGGGKQYF	TGCAGCGTTGAAGTAGGGAACGGGGGAGGGAAGCAGTACTTC
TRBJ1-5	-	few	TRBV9	CASSVDGGHSNQPQHF	TGTGCCAGCAGCGTAGACGGAGGGCATAGCAATCAGCCCCAGCATTTT
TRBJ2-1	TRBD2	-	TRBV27	CASSSHHYRTSGGPNEQFF	TGTGCCAGCAGTTCACACCACTATCGGACTAGCGGGGGACCCAATGAGCAGTTCTTC
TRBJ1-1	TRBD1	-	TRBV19	CASSFPDRRNTEAFF	TGTGCCAGTAGTTTCCCGGACAGGCGGAACACTGAAGCTTTCTTT
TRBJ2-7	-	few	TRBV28	CASSQYTGHLYEQYF	TGTGCCAGCAGTCAGTATACGGGACACCTTTACGAGCAGTACTTC
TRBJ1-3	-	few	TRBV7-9	CASRPGASGNTIYF	TGTGCCAGCAGACCAGGGGCGTCGGGAAACACCATATATTTT
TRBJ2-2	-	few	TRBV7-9	CASRPGLAENTGELFF	TGTGCCAGCAGACCCGGGCTAGCTGAGAACACCGGGGAGCTGTTTTTT
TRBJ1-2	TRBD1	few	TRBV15	CATSVNRGHGYGYTF	TGTGCCACCAGCGTAAACAGGGGGCATGGCTATGGCTACACCTTC
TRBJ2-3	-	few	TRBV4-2	CASSQEWTVPRDTQYF	TGTGCCAGCAGCCAAGAGTGGACTGTCCCCAGAGATACGCAGTATTTT
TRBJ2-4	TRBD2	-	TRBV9	CASSEGPLAGGPQNIQYF	TGTGCCAGCAGCGAAGGGCCCCTAGCGGGGGGCCCCCAGAACATTCAGTACTTC
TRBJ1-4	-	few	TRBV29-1	CSVGGGPNEKLFF	TGCAGCGTTGGCGGGGGTCCTAATGAAAAACTGTTTTTT
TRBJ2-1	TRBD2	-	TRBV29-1	CSVVTGTSGGRSYNEQFF	TGCAGCGTAGTGACAGGGACTAGCGGGGGCCGCTCCTACAATGAGCAGTTCTTC
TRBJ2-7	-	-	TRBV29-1	CSVSGLSYEQYF	TGCAGCGTTTCAGGGCTCTCCTACGAGCAGTACTTC
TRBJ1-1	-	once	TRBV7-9	CASMGRQDTEAFF	TGTGCCAGCATGGGCAGACAAGACACTGAAGCTTTCTTT
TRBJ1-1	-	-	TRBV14	CASSQNPAGTEAFF	TGTGCCAGCAGCCAAAATCCCGCGGGGACTGAAGCTTTCTTT